The 18 T cell receptor beta chains given below trace back to one sample, sequenced in a study of T cells in Graves' hyperthyroidism and ophthalmopathy. The CDR3 regions of TCR beta were amplified from RNA transcripts. First-round RT-PCR targeting the TCR CDR3 was performed with the HTBI primer set. TCRdb recomputed calls from the multiplex PCR reads with MiXCR, one row per CDR3 protein. The sample gives a few hundred thousand distinct CDR3 sequences, approximately 17% of which show up once; 40% is in the top ten. The specimen sequenced was blood. Receptor source: a man younger than 30 with Graves' ophthalmopathy.

In this sample, this clonotype turned up a few times. The rearrangement uses TRBV5-1 and TRBJ1-1; D gene ambiguous. V gave up 7 bases and J gave up 4 bases, with 11 bases separating them. CDR1 and CDR2 (germline): SGHRS, YFSETQ. CDR3 length equals 12 residues. CDR3 in DNA: TGCGCCAGCGGGAGTGGTCCCACTGAAGCTTTCTTT. Protein: CASGSGPTEAFF.

This rearrangement joins TRBV14 to TRBJ2-7; D gene unclear. This CDR3 comprises 13 residues. The germline CDR1 and CDR2 sequences are SGHDN and FVKESK. The V end was cut by 3 bases, the J end by 4 bases, with 10 bases between. CDR3 residues: CASSQGNEYEQYF. DNA for the CDR3: TGTGCCAGCAGCCAGGGGAACGAATACGAGCAGTACTTC.

This clonotype was found many times. The chain has TRBV7-8 and TRBJ2-1; 7 bases fit TRBD1. This CDR3 spans 13 amino acids. CDR1 is SGHVS and CDR2 is FQNEAQ in the germline V gene. Trimming took 3 bases from V and 6 from J; bases not matched to a gene: 2. The CDR3 spells CASSFDRVNEQFF. The CDR3 DNA reads TGTGCCAGCAGCTTCGACAGGGTCAATGAGCAGTTCTTC.

This sequence joins TRBV4-1 and TRBJ1-4; D is undetermined. Germline CDR1 reads MGHRA; CDR2 reads YSYEKL. The CDR3 has 14 amino acids. Trimming stripped 1 base from V and 4 bases from J, with 7 bases between. CDR3 nucleotide sequence: TGCGCCAGCAGCCAAGTGGTGGTTAATGAAAAACTGTTTTTT. Residues: CASSQVVVNEKLFF.

In this sample, this clonotype turned up many times. The chain uses TRBV11-2 and TRBJ2-7; D gene uncertain. V lost 1 base to trimming and J lost 8 bases, with 15 bases between them. Germline lookup yields CDR1 SGHAT and CDR2 FQNNGV. The CDR3 runs 14 residues. The CDR3 spells CASSLANQGAQQYF. The DNA of the CDR3 is TGTGCCAGCAGCTTAGCAAACCAAGGAGCTCAGCAGTACTTC. The variable domain in full, completed from reference TRBV11-2 and TRBJ2-7, reads EAGVAQSPRYKIIEKRQSVAFWCNPISGHATLYWYQQILGQGPKLLIQFQNNGVVDDSQLPKDRFSAERLKGVDSTLKIQPAKLEDSAVYLCASSLANQGAQQYFGPGTRLTVT.

This clonotype has only a few counts. A clone one base away is much larger, so this may be a read error. This sequence joins TRBV12-3 or TRBV12-4 and TRBJ2-3; a weak D match, TRBD1 (7 bases). V was trimmed by 3 bases and J by 4 bases, leaving 14 bases between them. This CDR3 has 15 residues. Here the CDR3 reads CASSFRQGGPDTQYF. Written as DNA, the CDR3 is TGTGCCAGCAGTTTCCGTCAGGGGGGACCAGATACGCAGTATTTT.

Only a few counts were recorded for this clonotype. The V call is TRBV4-1, the J call TRBJ1-2; the D is unclear. Trimming stripped 0 bases from V and 8 bases from J, with 13 bases between. The CDR3 loop spans 14 amino acids. Per the germline V gene, CDR1 is MGHRA and CDR2 is YSYEKL. The CDR3 reads CASSQDAGGLGYTF. CDR3 bases: TGCGCCAGCAGCCAAGATGCGGGTGGTTTGGGCTACACCTTC.

V usage is TRBV27 and J usage is TRBJ2-6; D gene ambiguous. This CDR3 has 16 residues. The germline V gene encodes CDR1 MNHEY and CDR2 SMNVEV (reference sequence). V was shortened by 1 base and J by 0 bases, with 7 bases between the two germline ends. CDR3 nucleotide sequence: TGTGCCAGCAGTTTATTTAGTGACTCTGGGGCCAACGTCCTGACTTTC. Translation: CASSLFSDSGANVLTF.

This clonotype was counted ten times or more. The chain couples TRBV7-2 to TRBJ2-7; the match to TRBD1 covers 7 bases. The CDR3 runs 14 residues. Germline V gives CDR1 SGHTA, CDR2 FQGNSA. With V trimmed by 3 bases and J by 6 bases, 8 bases remained unmatched. CDR3 sequence reads: CASSLRQGNGEQYF. In DNA, the CDR3 is TGTGCCAGCAGCTTGAGACAGGGCAACGGCGAGCAGTACTTC.

In its sample, this clonotype was seen many times. V is TRBV4-1 and J is TRBJ1-2; D is unresolved. V lost 2 bases and J 4 bases, leaving 14 bases between the germline ends. The CDR3 totals 15 residues. Germline CDR1 is MGHRA and CDR2 is YSYEKL. The CDR3 DNA reads as TGCGCCAGCAGCCAATACACGGGAGCAGGCTATGGCTACACCTTC. Residues: CASSQYTGAGYGYTF.

This clonotype showed up many times. V is TRBV10-3 and J is TRBJ2-1; possible D gene TRBD2, 5 bases. This CDR3 has 14 residues. V was shortened by 4 bases and J by 0 bases, with 7 bases between the two germline ends. From germline, CDR1 is ENHRY and CDR2 SYGVKD. The CDR3 loop reads CAISAGSSYNEQFF. Written as DNA, the CDR3 is TGTGCCATCAGTGCGGGAAGCTCCTACAATGAGCAGTTCTTC.

This clonotype was recorded at least ten times. CDR3 sequence (DNA): TGTGCCACCAGCAGAGATGCACGGAACACTGAAGCTTTCTTT. This translates into CATSRDARNTEAFF. The V call is TRBV15, the J call TRBJ1-1; the D is unclear. CDR3 length: 14 amino acids. CDR1 LNHNV and CDR2 YYDKDF come from the germline V gene (reference sequence). The V and J ends lost 0 bases and 1 base respectively, with 6 bases between them.

There are a few counts of this clonotype. The chain recombines TRBV5-8 with TRBJ1-2; 8 bases are a match to TRBD1. This CDR3 has 13 residues. Germline-derived CDR1 and CDR2 are SGHTS and YDEGEE. V gave up 8 bases and J gave up 9 bases; unmatched junction bases: 12. CDR3 loop: CASTPPDRVSYTF. CDR3 bases: TGTGCCAGTACCCCCCCGGACAGGGTGAGCTACACCTTC.

This clonotype was seen a few times. The CDR3 loop is CAKNSGNTIYF. DNA for the CDR3: TGTGCCAAAAACTCTGGAAACACCATATATTTT. The genes are TRBV12-3 or TRBV12-4 and TRBJ1-3; D remains unclear. V dropped 10 bases and J dropped 0 bases, with 4 bases sitting between them. The CDR3 has 11 residues.

This clonotype was counted ten times or more. The V gene is TRBV7-9, the J gene TRBJ2-1; D not certain. This CDR3 comprises 13 residues. The germline gives CDR1 SEHNR, CDR2 FQNEAQ (reference sequence). V shed 4 bases and J shed 6 bases, with 10 bases lying between them. The CDR3 spells CASSSSNANEQFF. The CDR3 coding sequence is TGTGCCAGCAGCTCCTCAAATGCCAATGAGCAGTTCTTC.

V is TRBV5-4 and J is TRBJ1-2; 8 nucleotides line up with TRBD1. The CDR3 length is 13 residues. In germline, CDR1 is SGHNT, CDR2 YYREEE (reference sequence). After removal of 4 bases from V and 10 bases from J, the junction contained 9 bases not matched to a gene. In DNA form, the CDR3 reads TGTGCCAGCAGCCAAGGACAGGGAGGTGCCTACACCTTC. It encodes CASSQGQGGAYTF.

Many counts were recorded for this clonotype. The chain employs TRBV6-2 or TRBV6-3 and TRBJ1-1; D uncertain. This CDR3 has 15 residues. Germline V CDR1 and CDR2: MNHEY, SVGEGT. Trimming pared 3 bases from V and 1 base from J, leaving 12 bases between. In DNA, the CDR3 is TGTGCCAGCAGTTATTTCGGGGTCGGGAACACTGAAGCTTTCTTT. Translating it yields CASSYFGVGNTEAFF.

CDR3 region: CSARQTTRSYEQYF. For the CDR3, the DNA is TGCAGTGCTAGACAAACAACTCGCTCCTACGAGCAGTACTTC. The V and J genes are TRBV20-1 and TRBJ2-7, with D hard to call. V was pared by 2 bases and J by 0 bases, with 11 bases between. CDR1 and CDR2 from the germline V gene are DFQATT and SNEGSKA (reference sequence). CDR3 length: 14 residues.